The next 29 T cell receptor beta chains were all read from a single sample in a study of T-cell memory formation after mild COVID-19. TCRdb itself ran the 5' RACE reads through MiXCR, one entry per CDR3 protein. The sample carries 430,000 or so distinct CDR3 sequences, 25% recorded once. Sequencing used PBMCs or a T cell subset sorted from them (not recorded which). The receptor source for this set is an adult woman who had mild COVID-19 (a few samples of this study predate the infection). Cell type and time point are not known.

The gene calls are TRBV24-1 and TRBJ2-3; 8 bases map to TRBD2. This CDR3 comprises 18 residues. Trimming cost V 4 bases and J 6 bases; bases outside gene matches: 17. Germline CDR1 KGHDR, CDR2 SFDVKD. The CDR3 protein is CATSDPIRGLAGMDTQYF. The CDR3 DNA reads TGTGCCACCAGTGACCCAATCCGTGGGCTAGCGGGCATGGATACGCAGTATTTT.

V usage is TRBV5-1 and J usage is TRBJ2-3, with a weak D call TRBD2 (7 bases). This CDR3 is built from 16 residues. CDR1 is SGHRS, CDR2 YFSETQ, per germline. The V end was cut by 0 bases, the J end by 1 base, with 12 bases between. CDR3 nucleotides: TGCGCCAGCAGCTTGGAACGGGGGGCTGGCACAGATACGCAGTATTTT. Translation gives CASSLERGAGTDTQYF.

The rearrangement uses TRBV7-2 and TRBJ2-7, with 10 bases that match TRBD2. Germline V gene lookup returns CDR1 SGHTA and CDR2 FQGNSA. The J segment lost 6 bases and the V segment lost 1 base, leaving 9 bases of the junction unmatched. The CDR3 totals 16 residues. The CDR3 protein is CASSLVTAGGMGEQYF. In DNA form, the CDR3 reads TGTGCCAGCAGCTTAGTTACAGCGGGAGGGATGGGCGAGCAGTACTTC. Together with reference TRBV7-2 and TRBJ2-7, the CDR3 gives the full variable domain: GAGVSQSPSNKVTEKGKDVELRCDPISGHTALYWYRQSLGQGLEFLIYFQGNSAPDKSGLPSDRFSAERTGGSVSTLTIQRTQQEDSAVYLCASSLVTAGGMGEQYFGPGTRLTVT.

The chain joins TRBV19 to TRBJ1-5; 8 bases align to TRBD1. V was pared by 9 bases and J by 2 bases, with 3 bases of the junction left unmatched. Germline V gene sequence: CDR1 LNHDA, CDR2 SQIVND (reference sequence). CDR3 length: 13 residues. CDR3 sequence: CASKDRGNQPQHF. The CDR3 DNA is TGTGCCAGCAAGGACAGGGGCAATCAGCCCCAGCATTTT. Using reference TRBV19 and TRBJ1-5 for the parts outside the CDR3, the full variable domain is DGGITQSPKYLFRKEGQNVTLSCEQNLNHDAMYWYRQDPGQGLRLIYYSQIVNDFQKGDIAEGYSVSREKKESFPLTVTSAQKNPTAFYLCASKDRGNQPQHFGDGTRLSIL.

This clonotype was observed a few times. V usage is TRBV9 and J usage is TRBJ2-7; the D gene is possibly TRBD1 (7 bases). Germline V gene sequence: CDR1 SGDLS, CDR2 YYNGEE. V gave up 3 bases and J gave up 2 bases, with 12 bases separating them. There are 14 residues in the CDR3. The CDR3 spells CASSGGDSPYEQYF. Here the CDR3 DNA reads TGTGCCAGCAGCGGGGGGGACAGCCCCTACGAGCAGTACTTC.

V usage is TRBV20-1 and J usage is TRBJ1-2; D gene ambiguous. Germline assignment: CDR1 DFQATT and CDR2 SNEGSKA (reference sequence). This CDR3 comprises 11 residues. V was shortened by 2 bases and J by 7 bases, with 8 bases between the two germline ends. The CDR3 region has the DNA TGCAGTGCTAGAAAGGGCAGTGGCTACACCTTC. This translates into CSARKGSGYTF.

The chain combines TRBV20-1 with TRBJ2-1, with 8 bases aligning to TRBD2. There are 15 residues in the CDR3. Germline V gene data show CDR1 as DFQATT and CDR2 as SNEGSKA (reference sequence). Trimming at V came to 1 base and at J to 5 bases, leaving 7 bases not matched to a gene. CDR3 bases: TGCAGTGCTAGAGTTCCGGGACTAGGGCACAATGAGCAGTTCTTC. Translating it yields CSARVPGLGHNEQFF.

The chain combines TRBV5-5 with TRBJ2-3; 9 bases map to TRBD2. CDR3 length: 16 amino acids. Germline V gives CDR1 SGHKS, CDR2 YYEKEE (reference sequence). Trimming took 4 bases from V and 2 from J; bases not matched to a gene: 8. The CDR3 protein is CASSRGLASYTDTQYF. The CDR3 nucleotides are TGTGCCAGCAGCAGGGGACTAGCATCCTACACAGATACGCAGTATTTT.

This chain connects TRBV30 to TRBJ1-4; the match to TRBD1 covers 7 bases. Germline V gene data show CDR1 as GTSNPN and CDR2 as SVGIG (reference sequence). The ends lost 3 bases at V and 6 bases at J; junction bases unmatched: 4. The CDR3 extends over 13 amino acids. CDR3 nucleotides: TGTGCCTGGAGGACAGGGCTACATGAAAAACTGTTTTTT. This codes for CAWRTGLHEKLFF.

The sample holds a few counts of this clonotype. The rearrangement uses TRBV24-1 and TRBJ2-1; tentative D call: TRBD2 (5 bases). In germline, CDR1 is KGHDR, CDR2 SFDVKD. V was pared by 2 bases and J by 1 base, with 20 bases between. CDR3 length equals 19 residues. CDR3 nucleotide sequence: TGTGCCACCAGTGATTCGAGGTGGGCTGCCGGGGTATCCTACAATGAGCAGTTCTTC. This gives the protein CATSDSRWAAGVSYNEQFF.

This clonotype showed up just a few times. The J gene is TRBJ2-5, the V gene TRBV7-9; 9 nucleotides agree with TRBD1. This CDR3 contains 15 residues. Germline lookup yields CDR1 SEHNR and CDR2 FQNEAQ (reference sequence). The V segment lost 2 bases and the J segment 5 bases; nucleotides outside the gene matches: 6. The CDR3 DNA sequence: TGTGCCAGCAGCTTACGACAGGGGGAGCGGGAGACCCAGTACTTC. Its translation is CASSLRQGERETQYF. Combining the CDR3 with reference TRBV7-9 and TRBJ2-5 gives the whole variable domain DTGVSQNPRHKITKRGQNVTFRCDPISEHNRLYWYRQTLGQGPEFLTYFQNEAQLEKSRLLSDRFSAERPKGSFSTLEIQRTEQGDSAMYLCASSLRQGERETQYFGPGTRLLVL.

This chain connects TRBV11-2 to TRBJ1-2, with TRBD1 matching over 9 bases. Looked up from germline, CDR1 is SGHAT and CDR2 is FQNNGV. V was clipped by 5 bases and J by 6 bases; unmatched bases: 7. The CDR3 is 14 residues long. The CDR3 region is CASSRGDRDNGYTF. In DNA form, the CDR3 reads TGTGCCAGCAGCAGAGGGGACAGGGATAATGGCTACACCTTC.

The chain recombines TRBV12-3 or TRBV12-4 with TRBJ2-3, with a weak D call TRBD2 (5 bases). The CDR3 is 17 residues long. V was shortened by 2 bases and J by 0 bases, with 15 bases between the two germline ends. The CDR3 DNA reads TGTGCCAGCAGTTTACAGCGGATACTCCCTAGCACAGATACGCAGTATTTT. Amino acids: CASSLQRILPSTDTQYF.

This clonotype was observed a handful of times. The gene calls are TRBV5-1 and TRBJ2-7, with 8 nucleotides matching TRBD1. J was trimmed by 3 bases and V by 1 base; bases with no gene match: 3. This CDR3 is built from 14 residues. Germline V gives CDR1 SGHRS, CDR2 YFSETQ. CDR3 bases: TGCGCCAGCAGCTTGAACAGGGGGAACTACGAGCAGTACTTC. Amino acid sequence: CASSLNRGNYEQYF.

V usage is TRBV21-1 and J usage is TRBJ2-1; TRBD2, the table's D call, was not compared with the DNA. TRBV21-1 is tagged as a pseudogene. CDR3 length equals 20 residues. The chain's CDR3 is CASSKGHLAEGTVGYNEQFF. CDR3 DNA: TGTGCCAGCAGCAAAGGCCACCTAGCGGAGGGGACAGTTGGCTACAATGAGCAGTTCTTC.

The chain joins TRBV3-1 to TRBJ2-7; tentatively, D is TRBD2 (6 bases). The CDR3 sequence is 15 residues long. Germline V gives CDR1 LGHDT, CDR2 YNNKEL (reference sequence). V gave up 1 base and J gave up 3 bases, with 13 bases separating them. The CDR3 bases are TGTGCCAGCAGCCAAGGGGGACTGTTAGTCTACGAGCAGTACTTC. This gives the protein CASSQGGLLVYEQYF.

This clonotype was found a few times. This chain connects TRBV5-1 to TRBJ2-2; 7 bases align to TRBD1. This CDR3 is 15 amino acids long. Germline V gene sequence: CDR1 SGHRS, CDR2 YFSETQ. V lost 5 bases, J lost 3 bases, and 7 bases stayed unmatched. The CDR3 nucleotides read TGCGCCAGCAGGGACGACAGGGTCTACACCGGGGAGCTGTTTTTT. It codes for CASRDDRVYTGELFF.

The chain employs TRBV15 and TRBJ2-3, with D perhaps TRBD2 (5 bases). The V gene lost 0 bases and the J gene lost 2 bases, with 15 bases spanning the gap. Germline-derived CDR1 and CDR2 are LNHNV and YYDKDF (reference sequence). CDR3 length equals 17 residues. The CDR3 DNA reads TGTGCCACCAGCAGAGATCATCCAGCGGAGATCACAGATACGCAGTATTTT. Protein sequence: CATSRDHPAEITDTQYF. Drawing the rest from reference TRBV15 and TRBJ2-3, the complete variable domain is DAMVIQNPRYQVTQFGKPVTLSCSQTLNHNVMYWYQQKSSQAPKLLFHYYDKDFNNEADTPDNFQSRRPNTSFCFLDIRSPGLGDTAMYLCATSRDHPAEITDTQYFGPGTRLTVL.

This clonotype has a handful of counts. V usage is TRBV7-2 and J usage is TRBJ2-1, with D uncertain. The V end lost 3 bases, the J end lost 7 bases, and 4 bases lay between the germline ends. The CDR3 has 11 amino acids. From germline, CDR1 is SGHTA and CDR2 FQGNSA. This CDR3 is CASSFVNEQFF. As DNA, the CDR3 is TGTGCCAGCAGCTTTGTAAATGAGCAGTTCTTC.

This clonotype was recorded a few times. The chain uses TRBV28 and TRBJ2-7, with 8 nucleotides matching TRBD2. V lost 5 bases to trimming and J lost 10 bases; unmatched junction nucleotides: 19. The CDR3 consists of 16 residues. In germline, CDR1 is MDHEN, CDR2 SYDVKM. The CDR3, as DNA: TGTGCCAGCAGTCTTAGAAGGGAGCCGGGACTAGGAACCCAGTACTTC. This gives the protein CASSLRREPGLGTQYF.

V usage is TRBV4-2 and J usage is TRBJ1-4, with 7 positions matching TRBD1. This CDR3 spans 14 amino acids. V lost 5 bases, J lost 4 bases, and 4 bases stayed unmatched. The V gene's germline CDR1 is LGHNA and CDR2 YNFKEQ. The chain's CDR3 is CASSWDSDNEKLFF. CDR3 bases: TGTGCCAGCAGCTGGGACAGCGATAATGAAAAACTGTTTTTT.

The genes are TRBV24-1 and TRBJ2-2; TRBD2 matches at 7 bases. The germline gives CDR1 KGHDR, CDR2 SFDVKD. The trim removed 9 bases at V and 3 bases at J, leaving 9 bases unmatched. CDR3 length equals 15 residues. The CDR3 is CATSGGRVYTGELFF. The DNA of the CDR3 is TGTGCCACCTCGGGAGGCAGGGTTTACACCGGGGAGCTGTTTTTT.

This clonotype was detected only a few times. The chain joins TRBV18 to TRBJ2-5; weak D call: TRBD2 (5 bases). The germline CDR1 and CDR2 sequences are KGHSH and LQKENI. Trimming took off 4 bases at V and 3 bases at J, with 9 bases between the two ends. The CDR3 loop spans 13 amino acids. This chain's CDR3 is CASSRVREETQYF. For the CDR3, the DNA is TGTGCCAGCTCACGGGTGCGGGAAGAGACCCAGTACTTC.

This clonotype came up many times. This rearrangement joins TRBV7-9 to TRBJ2-3, with 13 bases fitting TRBD2. Per germline, CDR1 SEHNR and CDR2 FQNEAQ (reference sequence). V lost 1 base, J lost 4 bases, and 8 bases stayed unmatched. The CDR3 is 18 residues long. The CDR3 coding sequence is TGTGCCAGCAGCTTAGGCAACGGACTAGCGGGAGTGGCAGATACGCAGTATTTT. Amino acids: CASSLGNGLAGVADTQYF.

This chain links TRBV7-2 with TRBJ2-5, with 7 nucleotides matching TRBD2. V lost 3 bases, J lost 5 bases, and 9 bases stayed unmatched. Per the germline V gene, CDR1 is SGHTA and CDR2 is FQGNSA. CDR3 length equals 15 residues. For the CDR3, the DNA is TGTGCCAGCAGCTTTCGACGGGACTACGGGGAGACCCAGTACTTC. This translates into CASSFRRDYGETQYF. The variable domain in full, with the rest retrieved from reference TRBV7-2 and TRBJ2-5, is GAGVSQSPSNKVTEKGKDVELRCDPISGHTALYWYRQSLGQGLEFLIYFQGNSAPDKSGLPSDRFSAERTGGSVSTLTIQRTQQEDSAVYLCASSFRRDYGETQYFGPGTRLLVL.

This clonotype was recorded a few times. The gene calls are TRBV9 and TRBJ2-3, with 7 bases that match TRBD2. This CDR3 has 17 amino acids. After removal of 4 bases from V and 4 bases from J, the junction contained 15 bases not matched to a gene. Per germline, CDR1 SGDLS and CDR2 YYNGEE. The chain's CDR3 is CASSPLPRLAFADTQYF. The CDR3 DNA reads as TGTGCCAGCAGCCCCCTTCCCCGACTAGCTTTCGCAGATACGCAGTATTTT. The full variable domain, its missing parts supplied by reference TRBV9 and TRBJ2-3, is DSGVTQTPKHLITATGQRVTLRCSPRSGDLSVYWYQQSLDQGLQFLIQYYNGEERAKGNILERFSAQQFPDLHSELNLSSLELGDSALYFCASSPLPRLAFADTQYFGPGTRLTVL.

This sequence joins TRBV5-5 and TRBJ2-1; 7 bases fit TRBD1. The CDR3 totals 13 residues. Trimming cost V 0 bases and J 12 bases; bases outside gene matches: 6. Germline V gene data show CDR1 as SGHKS and CDR2 as YYEKEE (reference sequence). The CDR3 protein is CASSLEVRDRQFF. CDR3 DNA: TGTGCCAGCAGCTTGGAGGTTAGGGACAGGCAGTTCTTC.

The rearrangement links TRBV24-1 to TRBJ2-3; D ambiguous. The V gene lost 4 bases and the J gene lost 5 bases, with 6 bases spanning the gap. CDR3 length: 12 amino acids. Germline lookup yields CDR1 KGHDR and CDR2 SFDVKD. For the CDR3, the DNA is TGTGCCACCAGTGACCCGGTAGATACGCAGTATTTT. Its translation is CATSDPVDTQYF.

The genes are TRBV6-5 and TRBJ2-3; 9 bases line up with TRBD1. The ends lost 8 bases at V and 1 base at J; junction bases unmatched: 7. CDR1 and CDR2 (germline): MNHEY, SVGAGI. The CDR3 extends over 15 amino acids. CDR3 sequence: CASGTWTGGTDTQYF. CDR3 in DNA: TGTGCCAGCGGGACTTGGACAGGGGGCACAGATACGCAGTATTTT.